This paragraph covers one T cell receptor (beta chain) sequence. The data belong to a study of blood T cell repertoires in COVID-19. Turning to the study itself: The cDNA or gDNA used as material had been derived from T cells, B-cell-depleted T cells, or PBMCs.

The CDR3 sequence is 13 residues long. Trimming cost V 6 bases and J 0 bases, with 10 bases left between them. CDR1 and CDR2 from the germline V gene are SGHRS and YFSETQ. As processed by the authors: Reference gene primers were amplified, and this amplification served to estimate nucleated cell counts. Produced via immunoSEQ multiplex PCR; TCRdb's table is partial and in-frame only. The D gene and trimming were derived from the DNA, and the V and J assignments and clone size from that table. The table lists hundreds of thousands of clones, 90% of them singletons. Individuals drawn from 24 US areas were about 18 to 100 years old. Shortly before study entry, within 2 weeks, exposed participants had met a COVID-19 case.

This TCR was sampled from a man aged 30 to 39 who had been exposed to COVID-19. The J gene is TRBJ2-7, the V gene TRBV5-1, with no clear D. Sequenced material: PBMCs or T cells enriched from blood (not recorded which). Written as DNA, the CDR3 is TGCGCCAGCACCCCTGACAACTCCTACGAGCAGTACTTC. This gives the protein CASTPDNSYEQYF.